The clone carrying this T cell receptor (beta chain) was picked up one time. The data stem from a study of blood T cell repertoires in COVID-19. For the study at large: From the United States, Italy and Spain came samples of acute and convalescent COVID-19. T cells, B-cell-depleted T cells, or PBMCs supplied cDNA or gDNA.

The CDR3 spans 16 residues. V dropped 3 bases and J dropped 1 base, with 12 bases sitting between them. CDR1 and CDR2 (germline): LNHNV, YYDKDF (reference sequence). Patients from Seattle were sampled longitudinally, starting during active infection. In the original workflow: Reference gene primer amplification gave estimated nucleated cell counts. The repertoire was sequenced with immunoSEQ multiplex PCR; TCRdb's copy has only in-frame clones and lacks some. The V and J calls and clone size come from that table; D and trimming were worked out from the DNA. The data contain approximately 170,000 clones, approximately 85% of them singletons.

The sample consisted of peripheral blood. The V gene is TRBV15, the J gene TRBJ2-2; perhaps TRBD1 as D (6 bases). This TCR was sampled from a man older than 75 with COVID-19, enrolled during active disease. The CDR3 DNA reads as TGTGCCACCAGCAGGGGGGCCGGAGGGAACACCGGGGAGCTGTTTTTT. This encodes CATSRGAGGNTGELFF.